Listed below are T cell receptor beta chains from one sample, sequenced in a study of blood T cell repertoires in COVID-19. Assay used: immunoSEQ multiplex PCR; TCRdb lists only in-frame clones, some missing. The sample has 55,000 to 65,000 clones; around 90% are singletons. Sequenced: peripheral blood. All receptors derive from a woman older than 75 with active COVID-19. Both conserved end residues are part of each CDR3. Each record gives: D gene, V gene, J gene, clone size, CDR3 length, CDR3 protein, CDR3 DNA. The D gene is left open where the match is weak. Clone size appears in some rows only: once, few, many, or a class for an expanded clone.

NA,TRBV6-1,TRBJ2-7,NA,14,CASSEIGSSYEQYF,TGTGCCAGCAGTGAGATAGGGAGCTCCTACGAGCAGTACTTC
NA,TRBV7-7,TRBJ2-5,NA,14,CASSLGTTEETQYF,TGTGCTAGCAGCTTGGGCACAACAGAAGAGACCCAGTACTTC
TRBD1,TRBV5-4,TRBJ1-1,few,16,CASSWGFGTGGSEAFF,TGTGCCAGCAGCTGGGGATTCGGGACAGGGGGCTCTGAAGCTTTCTTT
TRBD1,TRBV5-4,TRBJ2-2,NA,14,CASSLDRGPGELFF,TGTGCCAGCAGCTTGGACAGGGGCCCCGGGGAGCTGTTTTTT
NA,TRBV27,TRBJ2-5,NA,15,CASSPRGTSVKTQYF,TGTGCCAGCAGTCCACGGGGGACCAGTGTGAAGACCCAGTACTTC
TRBD1,TRBV13,TRBJ1-6,NA,19,CASSLFHTAGTGFGSPLHF,TGTGCCAGCAGCCTATTCCATACCGCCGGGACAGGGTTCGGGTCACCCCTCCACTTT
NA,TRBV7-8,TRBJ2-1,NA,13,CASSGGLNNEQFF,TGTGCCAGCAGCGGGGGACTGAACAATGAGCAGTTCTTC
NA,TRBV2,TRBJ2-3,NA,14,CASSVLGSRDTQYF,TGTGCCAGCAGTGTTCTAGGTTCCAGAGATACGCAGTATTTT
TRBD1,TRBV24-1,TRBJ1-5,NA,16,CATSDRSDRVDQPQHF,TGTGCCACCAGTGATCGATCGGACAGGGTCGATCAGCCCCAGCATTTT
TRBD1,TRBV11-2,TRBJ2-3,NA,16,CASSVGRTGGDDTQYF,TGTGCCAGCAGCGTAGGGCGGACAGGGGGCGACGATACGCAGTATTTT
TRBD2,TRBV7-8,TRBJ2-1,NA,14,CASSPRGGDNEQFF,TGTGCCAGCAGCCCTCGGGGGGGAGACAATGAGCAGTTCTTC
NA,TRBV15,TRBJ1-2,NA,15,CATSRDRSTGTSYTF,TGTGCCACCAGCAGAGATCGGTCGACGGGGACATCCTACACCTTC
NA,TRBV12-3/TRBV12-4,TRBJ1-2,NA,12,CASSLGHRGYTF,TGTGCCAGCAGTTTGGGACATCGTGGCTACACCTTC
NA,TRBV6-2/TRBV6-3,TRBJ2-2,once,16,CASSWASVSNTGELFF,TGTGCCAGCAGTTGGGCTAGCGTCTCGAACACCGGGGAGCTGTTTTTT
NA,TRBV5-1,TRBJ2-5,NA,14,CASSPDTGGGTQYF,TGCGCCAGCAGCCCGGACACCGGTGGTGGGACCCAGTACTTC
NA,TRBV2,TRBJ2-3,NA,15,CASTRQAIITDTQYF,TGTGCCAGCACCCGTCAGGCTATAATCACAGATACGCAGTATTTT
NA,TRBV3-1/TRBV3-2,TRBJ2-2,NA,17,CASSQMYARVGIGELFF,TGTGCCAGCAGCCAAATGTATGCCAGGGTCGGTATCGGGGAGCTGTTTTTT
TRBD2,TRBV7-2,TRBJ2-1,NA,15,CASSPGLADYNEQFF,TGTGCCAGCAGCCCGGGACTAGCGGACTACAATGAGCAGTTCTTC
NA,TRBV5-1,TRBJ2-3,NA,15,CASSPNRVGTDTQYF,TGCGCCAGCAGCCCTAACAGGGTAGGGACAGATACGCAGTATTTT
NA,TRBV28,TRBJ2-5,NA,10,CAAGRETQYF,TGTGCCGCGGGGAGGGAGACCCAGTACTTC
NA,TRBV19,TRBJ2-7,NA,14,CASSTWLSSYEQYF,TGTGCCAGTAGTACTTGGTTGAGCTCCTACGAGCAGTACTTC
NA,TRBV18,TRBJ2-2,NA,15,CASSRSSAGSGELFF,TGTGCCAGCTCACGGTCCAGCGCGGGGTCCGGGGAGCTGTTTTTT
NA,TRBV5-4,TRBJ1-1,NA,13,CASSQEVGTEAFF,TGTGCCAGCAGCCAGGAGGTGGGTACTGAAGCTTTCTTT
TRBD2,TRBV5-6,TRBJ2-7,NA,16,CASSLVASGTSYEQYF,TGTGCCAGCAGCTTGGTGGCTAGCGGGACCTCCTACGAGCAGTACTTC
NA,TRBV3-1/TRBV3-2,TRBJ2-3,NA,14,CASSQDYASDAQYF,TGTGCCAGCAGCCAAGATTACGCTAGCGACGCGCAGTATTTT
TRBD1,TRBV27,TRBJ2-1,NA,14,CASSGDRFYNEQFF,TGTGCCAGCAGTGGGGACAGATTCTACAATGAGCAGTTCTTC
TRBD2,TRBV2,TRBJ2-5,NA,18,CASSGRLAGGPWQETQYF,TGTGCCAGCAGTGGTCGACTAGCGGGGGGGCCGTGGCAAGAGACCCAGTACTTC
TRBD2,TRBV4-2,TRBJ2-2,NA,16,CASSQELAGTTGELFF,TGTGCCAGCAGCCAAGAACTAGCGGGTACCACCGGGGAGCTGTTTTTT
NA,TRBV5-1,TRBJ1-2,NA,13,CASSLVQGQSYTF,TGCGCCAGCAGCTTGGTCCAGGGCCAGAGCTACACCTTC
NA,TRBV29-1,TRBJ2-3,NA,14,CSVDEARGVDTQYF,TGCAGCGTTGATGAGGCCAGGGGTGTAGATACGCAGTATTTT
TRBD1,TRBV19,TRBJ1-3,NA,15,CASSAPGQGLDTIYF,TGTGCCAGTAGCGCACCGGGACAGGGACTAGACACCATATATTTT
NA,TRBV10-1,TRBJ1-2,NA,13,CASSYNRNYGYTF,TGCGCCAGCAGTTATAACAGGAACTATGGCTACACCTTC
TRBD2,TRBV29-1,TRBJ2-7,NA,13,CSVRTSGSYEQYF,TGCAGCGTTAGGACTAGCGGGAGCTACGAGCAGTACTTC
NA,TRBV28,TRBJ1-6,NA,13,CASSSRPNSPLHF,TGTGCCAGCAGTTCTAGGCCTAATTCACCCCTCCACTTT
TRBD1,TRBV28,TRBJ1-5,NA,15,CASSFWTGGNQPQHF,TGTGCCAGCAGTTTTTGGACAGGAGGCAATCAGCCCCAGCATTTT
TRBD1,TRBV18,TRBJ1-1,NA,13,CASSRGQAPEAFF,TGTGCCAGCTCACGCGGACAGGCCCCTGAAGCTTTCTTT
NA,TRBV19,TRBJ1-3,once,12,CASSIPGNTIYF,TGTGCCAGTAGTATACCAGGAAACACCATATATTTT
NA,TRBV7-8,TRBJ1-5,few,15,CASSSQGYSNQPQHF,TGTGCCAGCAGCTCACAGGGATATAGCAATCAGCCCCAGCATTTT
NA,TRBV6-5,TRBJ2-4,NA,15,CASSYSFGRGDIQYF,TGTGCCAGCAGTTACTCGTTTGGCCGAGGAGACATTCAGTACTTC
NA,TRBV5-4,TRBJ1-6,NA,16,CASSLDLTGVNSPLHF,TGTGCCAGCAGCTTAGACCTAACGGGGGTAAATTCACCCCTCCACTTT
TRBD1,TRBV19,TRBJ1-4,NA,14,CASSKDREDEKLFF,TGTGCCAGTAGTAAGGACAGGGAAGATGAAAAACTGTTTTTT
TRBD1,TRBV3-1/TRBV3-2,TRBJ2-5,NA,16,CASSSPRDRGRETQYF,TGTGCCAGCAGCTCTCCCCGGGACAGGGGACGGGAGACCCAGTACTTC
NA,TRBV7-8,TRBJ2-1,NA,15,CASSLVRTLSNEQFF,TGTGCCAGCAGCTTAGTCCGGACTTTGAGCAATGAGCAGTTCTTC
TRBD1,TRBV13,TRBJ2-7,NA,14,CASRDRGSTYEQYF,TGTGCCAGCAGGGACAGGGGGTCCACCTACGAGCAGTACTTC
NA,TRBV3-1/TRBV3-2,TRBJ1-3,NA,14,CASSQDNSGNTIYF,TGTGCCAGCAGCCAAGATAACTCTGGAAACACCATATATTTT
NA,TRBV3-1/TRBV3-2,TRBJ1-5,NA,13,CASSQSPNQPQHF,TGTGCCAGCAGCCAATCTCCCAATCAGCCCCAGCATTTT
NA,TRBV28,TRBJ2-7,NA,15,CASRIHARRSYEQYF,TGTGCCAGCAGGATACACGCTAGGAGGTCCTACGAGCAGTACTTC
TRBD1,TRBV3-1/TRBV3-2,TRBJ2-5,once,13,CASSADREETQYF,TGTGCCAGCAGCGCCGACAGGGAAGAGACCCAGTACTTC
NA,TRBV3-1/TRBV3-2,TRBJ1-3,NA,15,CASSQGRGFGNTIYF,TGTGCCAGCAGCCAAGGAAGAGGGTTTGGAAACACCATATATTTT
TRBD2,TRBV27,TRBJ2-3,NA,15,CASSRLADWEDTQYF,TGTGCCAGCAGCCGACTAGCGGACTGGGAAGATACGCAGTATTTT
NA,TRBV5-1,TRBJ2-3,NA,16,CASSLDLSSSTDTQYF,TGCGCCAGCAGCTTGGACCTTAGTTCTAGCACAGATACGCAGTATTTT
NA,TRBV15,TRBJ2-1,NA,16,CATSSETQSPEDEQFF,TGTGCCACCAGCAGTGAGACCCAGTCCCCAGAGGATGAGCAGTTCTTC
NA,TRBV24-1,TRBJ2-3,NA,13,CATSDFSGLLQYF,TGTGCCACCAGTGATTTTTCAGGACTTCTCCAGTATTTT